The T cell receptor beta chain described here comes from a study of siplizumab effects on memory and regulatory T cells. Across a few donor pairs, the naive, memory, effector memory and TEMRA subsets were sequenced without stimulation. There are 15 residues in the CDR3. Germline assignment: CDR1 KGHSH and CDR2 LQKENI. The ends were cut back, 3 bases at V and 4 bases at J, with 15 bases in the middle. General study results and limits: Memory T cells appeared less diverse than naive cells, which seemed to contribute substantially to alloresponse. Alloreactive sequences traceable to unstimulated CD4+ memory cells were significantly reduced by siplizumab.

The method was immunoSEQ multiplex PCR; TCRdb's version includes in-frame clones alone and lacks a portion of them. The repertoire holds tens of thousands of clones, with around 80% as singletons. A note on this clone: Its antigen is undetermined.

Sequencing used memory CD4+ T cells sorted from blood. The clonotype comes from a human donor in good health. V is TRBV18 and J is TRBJ1-1; D ambiguous. The CDR3, as DNA: TGTGCCAGCTCACCTCGGCGAGAGGTGGGCACTGAAGCTTTCTTT. Translated: CASSPRREVGTEAFF.